The present entry profiles one TCR beta chain with its context. This sample was included in a study of blood T cell repertoires in COVID-19. Study in general: The United States, Italy and Spain supplied acute and convalescent COVID-19 samples. Sample material is recorded as cDNA or gDNA derived from T cells, B-cell-depleted T cells, or PBMCs.

Per the original data handling: Quantification of nucleated cells was approximated via reference gene primer amplification. The data were produced by immunoSEQ multiplex PCR, yet TCRdb's version contains in-frame clones alone and is incomplete. V and J calls and clone size are copied from that table; D and trimming were computed from the DNA. The data hold about 100,000 clones, with roughly 90% observed a single time. With 1 base removed from V and 1 base from J, the gap between germline ends came to 7 bases. This CDR3 region has 15 residues. Per germline, CDR1 LGHDT and CDR2 YNNKEL (reference sequence).

Sequencing used peripheral blood. This rearrangement joins TRBV3-1 (or the pseudogene TRBV3-2) to TRBJ2-2, with no clear D. The sequence was collected from an older man with active or convalescent COVID-19. The CDR3 loop reads CASSQALGNTGELFF. DNA for the CDR3: TGTGCCAGCAGCCAAGCTCTAGGGAACACCGGGGAGCTGTTTTTT.